This T cell receptor beta chain was captured by sequencing in a study of Ad26.COV2.S vaccination and SARS-CoV-2 variants. Clones were sequenced by immunoSEQ multiplex PCR, and TCRdb holds only the in-frame ones, with some missing. Seen here are hundreds of thousands of clones, 75% to 95% observed once, and the top ten hold 12%. The CDR3 length is 14 residues. Trimming removed 0 bases from V and 0 bases from J, with 4 bases in between. From germline, CDR1 is SGDLS and CDR2 YYNGEE. Treatment here: some 19 received Ad26.COV2.S at low or high dose, single or two shots; 5 received placebo; per-sample allocation not given. Specimens were obtained on day 63 following the first vaccine or placebo injection. The study used a vaccine consisting of an Ad26 vector that expressed Wuhan-strain SARS-CoV-2 spike.

V is TRBV9 and J is TRBJ1-5; D call uncertain. The source was peripheral blood, collected in a trial of Ad26.COV2.S vaccine versus placebo. The TCR originated in a person aged 18-65 years who received the Ad26.COV2.S COVID-19 vaccine or a placebo. CDR3 amino acids: CASSVGNSNQPQHF. The CDR3 region has the DNA TGTGCCAGCAGCGTAGGGAATAGCAATCAGCCCCAGCATTTT.